This TCR beta chain stems from a study of T cell changes during pregnancy in multiple sclerosis. CDR1 is MGHRA and CDR2 is YSYEKL in the germline V gene. J gave up 7 bases and V 1 base, and 7 bases lay outside the gene matches. This CDR3 spans 15 amino acids. Sequencing used immunoSEQ multiplex PCR; TCRdb keeps in-frame clones, though not all of them. Among under 100,000 clones listed, about 94% were seen once. The receptor's source is a female donor with multiple sclerosis, enrolled in a pregnancy study. The V and J genes are TRBV4-1 and TRBJ1-2, with TRBD1 matching over 9 bases. The starting material was peripheral blood, obtained in the third trimester of pregnancy. DNA of the CDR3: TGCGCCAGCAGCCAAGTAGGACAGGGGTCGTCTGGCTACACCTTC. It yields the protein CASSQVGQGSSGYTF.